Each of the 27 T cell receptor beta chains below was sequenced from the same sample in a study of identifying expanded T cells in peripheral blood. The protocol was immunoSEQ multiplex PCR, while the TCRdb copy is restricted to in-frame clones and leaves out a portion. The sample shows approximately 120,000 clones, about 85% of them seen only once. Specimen: blood. Receptors originate from a person aged 18 to 75 in good health.

This chain links TRBV5-1 with TRBJ2-1, with 9 bases fitting TRBD2. This CDR3 is built from 17 residues. Trimming cost V 0 bases and J 9 bases; bases outside gene matches: 13. Germline CDR1 SGHRS, CDR2 YFSETQ. The CDR3 here is CASSLGGASGNRGEQFF. For the CDR3, the DNA is TGCGCCAGCAGCTTGGGAGGGGCTAGCGGGAACCGGGGTGAGCAGTTCTTC.

The V and J genes are TRBV6-6 and TRBJ1-2; 9 bases are a match to TRBD1. The CDR3 contains 14 residues. Germline V gene lookup returns CDR1 MNHNY and CDR2 SVGAGI (reference sequence). J gave up 7 bases and V 5 bases, and 8 bases lay outside the gene matches. CDR3 region: CASSEHDRGSGYTF. The CDR3 DNA reads TGTGCCAGCAGTGAGCATGACAGGGGGTCTGGCTACACCTTC.

The chain links TRBV10-1 to TRBJ1-2, with 7 positions matching TRBD1. J was trimmed by 2 bases and V by 5 bases; bases with no gene match: 8. Germline lookup yields CDR1 WNHNN and CDR2 SYGVQD (reference sequence). CDR3 length: 15 amino acids. The CDR3 DNA reads TGCGCCAGCAGTCCCCGGGACAGCACGAACTATGGCTACACCTTC. It yields the protein CASSPRDSTNYGYTF.

This clone has a single count. The V and J genes are TRBV12-5 and TRBJ2-2, with D unclear. Germline V lookup: CDR1 LGHNT, CDR2 FRNRAP. The CDR3 is made up of 14 amino acids. Between the trimmed V and J ends, which lost 2 bases and 6 bases, there was a span of 10 bases. CDR3 nucleotides: TGTGCTAGTGGTTTGATTCGTGGAGCCGGGGAGCTGTTTTTT. Its translation is CASGLIRGAGELFF.

The chain has TRBV18 and TRBJ2-7; 7 bases align to TRBD2. Per germline, CDR1 KGHSH and CDR2 LQKENI. With V trimmed by 3 bases and J by 3 bases, 5 bases remained unmatched. This CDR3 is built from 14 residues. CDR3 sequence (DNA): TGTGCCAGCTCACCGCGGGACTATAACTACGAGCAGTACTTC. This sequence encodes CASSPRDYNYEQYF.

J is TRBJ2-5 and V is TRBV5-6, with D perhaps TRBD2 (6 bases). Trimming left V 5 bases short and J 0 bases short, with 11 bases between. The CDR3 sequence is 14 residues long. From germline, CDR1 is SGHDT and CDR2 YYEEEE. The CDR3 region is CASSGGWYQETQYF. CDR3 nucleotide sequence: TGTGCCAGCAGTGGGGGGTGGTACCAAGAGACCCAGTACTTC.

This sequence joins TRBV29-1 and TRBJ2-1; 11 positions agree with TRBD2. This CDR3 comprises 15 residues. The germline V gene encodes CDR1 SQVTM and CDR2 ANQGSEA. Trimming removed 7 bases from V and 9 bases from J; junction bases left unmatched: 14. The CDR3 bases are TGCAGCGGCGCGACACTAGCGGGGGCATATGGTGAGCAGTTCTTC. Translated, it gives CSGATLAGAYGEQFF.

The gene calls are TRBV19 and TRBJ1-5; D remains ambiguous. CDR1 is LNHDA and CDR2 is SQIVND in the germline V gene (reference sequence). The CDR3 consists of 14 residues. V lost 5 bases and J 3 bases, leaving 11 bases between the germline ends. This CDR3 reads CASSPRHSNQPQHF. The CDR3 DNA reads as TGTGCCAGTAGTCCCCGACATTCCAATCAGCCCCAGCATTTT.

This rearrangement joins TRBV6-6 to TRBJ2-7; a weak D match, TRBD2 (5 bases). The CDR3 is 13 residues long. Germline V gene sequence: CDR1 MNHNY, CDR2 SVGAGI (reference sequence). Trimming shortened V by 8 bases and J by 4 bases, and 15 bases separated the two germline ends. CDR3 sequence (DNA): TGTGCCAGCCTCCCGGGGTCGGTATACGAGCAGTACTTC. Its translation: CASLPGSVYEQYF.

For the CDR3, the DNA is TGTGCCAGCAGCCAGGGGAGGTTCTCAAGCACCTACGAGCAGTACTTC. Amino acids: CASSQGRFSSTYEQYF. The gene calls are TRBV21-1 and TRBJ2-7. TRBV21-1 is a pseudogene locus. The CDR3 is 16 residues long.

The genes are TRBV4-3 and TRBJ2-5; 7 bases align to TRBD2. The CDR3 covers 13 residues. The germline V gene has CDR1 LGHNA and CDR2 YSLEER. V trimming: 3 bases; J trimming: 7 bases; junction bases outside the gene matches: 5. The CDR3 DNA follows: TGCGCCAGCAGCCAGGAACCGGGGGGGACCCAGTACTTC. This codes for CASSQEPGGTQYF.

The CDR3 nucleotides are TGTGCCAGCTCACCCGGACAGGGGATTTTAGGCACTGAAGCTTTCTTT. Translation: CASSPGQGILGTEAFF. This rearrangement joins TRBV18 to TRBJ1-1; 9 nucleotides match TRBD1. Germline V gene lookup returns CDR1 KGHSH and CDR2 LQKENI. After removal of 3 bases from V and 4 bases from J, the junction contained 9 bases not matched to a gene. CDR3 size: 16 residues. Full variable domain (remainder filled in from reference TRBV18 and TRBJ1-1): NAGVMQNPRHLVRRRGQEARLRCSPMKGHSHVYWYRQLPEEGLKFMVYLQKENIIDESGMPKERFSAEFPKEGPSILRIQQVVRGDSAAYFCASSPGQGILGTEAFFGQGTRLTVV.

The chain joins TRBV27 to TRBJ1-2, with 8 positions matching TRBD1. CDR1 is MNHEY and CDR2 is SMNVEV in the germline V gene (reference sequence). This CDR3 is 14 amino acids long. V lost 5 bases and J lost 8; bases outside the gene matches: 10. CDR3 sequence (DNA): TGTGCCAGCAGTCCCGGACAGGGTTATCTAGGCTACACCTTC. As protein: CASSPGQGYLGYTF.

The chain combines TRBV5-6 with TRBJ2-4; unclear D gene. The CDR3 sequence is 13 residues long. CDR1 is SGHDT and CDR2 is YYEEEE in the germline V gene. V dropped 2 bases and J dropped 2 bases, with 5 bases sitting between them. The CDR3 bases are TGTGCCAGCAGCTTTATGACCAAAAACATTCAGTACTTC. Its translation is CASSFMTKNIQYF.

This clone has just a few counts. The chain links TRBV9 to TRBJ2-7; 13 nucleotides match TRBD2. Trimming removed 0 bases from V and 6 bases from J; junction bases left unmatched: 0. Per germline, CDR1 SGDLS and CDR2 YYNGEE. CDR3 length: 14 residues. The DNA for the CDR3 is TGTGCCAGCAGCGTAGGGACTAGCGGGAGCGAGCAGTACTTC. It specifies CASSVGTSGSEQYF.

This clone has a single count. V gene TRBV11-2 combines with J gene TRBJ2-1; 12 bases line up with TRBD2. Germline V gene lookup returns CDR1 SGHAT and CDR2 FQNNGV. V was clipped by 5 bases and J by 5 bases; unmatched bases: 7. This CDR3 has 16 residues. CDR3 nucleotides: TGTGCCAGCAGCCCGCGCACTAGCGGGGGGAACAATGAGCAGTTCTTC. Translation: CASSPRTSGGNNEQFF.

The J gene is TRBJ2-3, the V gene TRBV7-3; unclear D gene. The germline V and J ends were trimmed by 2 bases and 0 bases, with 6 bases remaining between them. From germline, CDR1 is SGHTA and CDR2 FQGTGA. This CDR3 is 14 amino acids long. Here the CDR3 reads CASSLLDSTDTQYF. CDR3 DNA sequence: TGTGCCAGCAGCTTACTGGACAGCACAGATACGCAGTATTTT.

This chain uses TRBV19 with TRBJ2-7, with D maybe TRBD2 (5 bases). Germline-derived CDR1 and CDR2 are LNHDA and SQIVND (reference sequence). Between the trimmed V and J ends, which lost 4 bases and 1 base, there was a span of 11 bases. The CDR3 covers 14 residues. The CDR3 sequence is CASSTPGVSYEQYF. The CDR3 nucleotides are TGTGCCAGTAGTACTCCCGGGGTTTCCTACGAGCAGTACTTC.

The chain recombines TRBV18 with TRBJ2-5; TRBD1 agrees at 11 bases. Germline lookup yields CDR1 KGHSH and CDR2 LQKENI. The CDR3 length is 15 residues. J gave up 1 base and V 4 bases, and 2 bases lay outside the gene matches. CDR3 sequence (DNA): TGTGCCAGCTCACTCGGGACAGGGGGCCAAGAGACCCAGTACTTC. Encoded protein: CASSLGTGGQETQYF.

This CDR3 reads CASSLATARRNQPQHF. For the CDR3, the DNA is TGTGCCAGCAGTTTAGCGACCGCTCGGAGGAATCAGCCCCAGCATTTT. The rearrangement joins TRBV28 to TRBJ1-5; D not certain. The CDR3 runs to 16 residues. In germline, CDR1 is MDHEN, CDR2 SYDVKM. V was cut by 2 bases and J by 4 bases, with 15 bases left in between.

This chain links TRBV9 with TRBJ2-7, with D possibly matching TRBD1 (5 bases). This CDR3 region has 12 residues. Germline loops: CDR1 SGDLS, CDR2 YYNGEE. V was clipped by 3 bases and J by 6 bases, with 10 bases between them. CDR3 sequence: CASSGDSSEQYF. DNA for the CDR3: TGTGCCAGCAGCGGCGACAGCTCCGAGCAGTACTTC.

The rearrangement links TRBV29-1 to TRBJ1-1; D remains unclear. Germline V gene data show CDR1 as SQVTM and CDR2 as ANQGSEA. The CDR3 sequence is 11 residues long. Trimming removed 1 base from V and 8 bases from J, with 8 bases in between. Written as DNA, the CDR3 is TGCAGCGTTGAAGCCATGGGAGAAGCTTTCTTT. It codes for CSVEAMGEAFF.

This chain links TRBV7-9 with TRBJ1-1; no clear D gene. This CDR3 region has 13 residues. The germline V gene encodes CDR1 SEHNR and CDR2 FQNEAQ (reference sequence). V shed 2 bases and J shed 1 base, with 5 bases lying between them. CDR3 protein: CASSLNQNTEAFF. CDR3 nucleotides: TGTGCCAGCAGCTTAAACCAGAACACTGAAGCTTTCTTT. The complete variable domain, with remaining parts taken from reference TRBV7-9 and TRBJ1-1, reads DTGVSQNPRHKITKRGQNVTFRCDPISEHNRLYWYRQTLGQGPEFLTYFQNEAQLEKSRLLSDRFSAERPKGSFSTLEIQRTEQGDSAMYLCASSLNQNTEAFFGQGTRLTVV.

The gene calls are TRBV18 and TRBJ1-5; the D gene is possibly TRBD1 (5 bases). Trimming took off 2 bases at V and 7 bases at J, with 9 bases between the two ends. The CDR3 runs to 13 residues. CDR1 KGHSH and CDR2 LQKENI come from the germline V gene. CDR3 region: CASSPSGYQPQHF. The CDR3 DNA reads TGTGCCAGCTCACCATCAGGGTACCAGCCCCAGCATTTT.

This clone was seen once. The genes are TRBV5-1 and TRBJ2-7, with D maybe TRBD1 (5 bases). Germline CDR1 is SGHRS and CDR2 is YFSETQ. Trimming took off 0 bases at V and 1 base at J, with 8 bases between the two ends. The CDR3 runs to 14 residues. The CDR3 nucleotides read TGCGCCAGCAGCTTGGGCGACAGTTCCTACGAGCAGTACTTC. This sequence encodes CASSLGDSSYEQYF.

The genes are TRBV7-6 and TRBJ2-6; D could derive from TRBD1 or TRBD2 (5 bases each). Trimming removed 2 bases at V and 0 bases at J, with 11 bases between. This CDR3 spans 17 amino acids. Germline CDR1 reads SGHVS; CDR2 reads FNYEAQ. The CDR3 DNA sequence: TGTGCCAGCAGCTTACCGGGGCGTCCCTCTGGGGCCAACGTCCTGACTTTC. Its protein product is CASSLPGRPSGANVLTF.

The chain employs TRBV11-2 and TRBJ2-7, with D unresolved. CDR3 length: 12 residues. Germline V gene lookup returns CDR1 SGHAT and CDR2 FQNNGV. V dropped 0 bases and J dropped 8 bases, with 8 bases sitting between them. CDR3 in amino acids: CASSLEGFKQYF. As DNA, the CDR3 is TGTGCCAGCAGCTTAGAGGGGTTCAAGCAGTACTTC.